The T cell receptor beta chain under discussion was sequenced for a study of CD8 T cells in Susac syndrome. TEMRA cells were FACS-enriched, while CD8+ and CD4+ T cells were negatively isolated. Germline-derived CDR1 and CDR2 are SGHTA and FQGNSA. The CDR3 is 16 residues long. The ends lost 3 bases at V and 1 base at J; junction bases unmatched: 4. Reverse transcription of about 0.5 to 1 ug RNA used random hexamers. TCRdb re-called the immunoSEQ multiplex PCR reads through MiXCR, storing one row per CDR3 protein. The sample records 50,000 or so distinct CDR3 sequences, just over 90% being singletons. The sample consisted of CD8+ T cells from PBMCs. The sequence was obtained from a human donor with multiple sclerosis. The V and J genes are TRBV7-2 and TRBJ2-1; 9 bases align to TRBD2. Written as DNA, the CDR3 is TGTGCCAGCAGCTTCATAGCGGGGGAATCCTACAATGAGCAGTTCTTC. Translated, it gives CASSFIAGESYNEQFF.